This entry features one T cell receptor (beta chain) sequence. Its antigen remains unknown. The data were taken from a study of somatic mutations in cytotoxic T cells in rheumatoid arthritis. Study conclusions and caveats: The modest underrepresentation of TRBV07 observed in rheumatoid arthritis patients was not subjected to multiple-comparison adjustment. Each of about an eighth of the 65 patients had a largest CD8+ clone that made up more than 20% of CD8+ cells.

V was clipped by 2 bases and J by 5 bases, with 13 bases between them. Germline CDR1 and CDR2: LGHNT and FRNRAP. This CDR3 spans 15 amino acids. Sequencing used immunoSEQ multiplex PCR; TCRdb keeps in-frame clones, though not all of them. Here the sample spans tens of thousands of clones, more than 75% being singletons. Positively selected by magnetic beads, CD4+ and CD8+ cells were purity-checked by flow cytometry. Sequenced sample: CD8+ T cells sorted from blood. V usage is TRBV12-5 and J usage is TRBJ2-1; D possibly corresponds to TRBD2 (6 bases). This sequence originates from an adult with rheumatoid arthritis. For the CDR3, the DNA is TGTGCTAGTGGTTTGCGGCGGGGATATAACAATGAGCAGTTCTTC. Residues: CASGLRRGYNNEQFF.